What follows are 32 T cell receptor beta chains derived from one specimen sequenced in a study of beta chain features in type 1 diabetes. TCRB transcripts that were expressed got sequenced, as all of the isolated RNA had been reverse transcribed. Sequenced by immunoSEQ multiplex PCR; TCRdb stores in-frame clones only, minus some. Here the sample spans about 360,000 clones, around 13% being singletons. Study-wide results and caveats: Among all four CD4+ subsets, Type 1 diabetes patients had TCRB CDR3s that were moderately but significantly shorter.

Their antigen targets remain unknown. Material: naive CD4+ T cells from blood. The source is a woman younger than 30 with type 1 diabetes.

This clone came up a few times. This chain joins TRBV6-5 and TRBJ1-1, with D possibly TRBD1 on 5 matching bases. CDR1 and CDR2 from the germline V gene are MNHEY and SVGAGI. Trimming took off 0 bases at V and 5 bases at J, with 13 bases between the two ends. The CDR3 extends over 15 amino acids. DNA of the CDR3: TGTGCCAGCAGTTACTCGGGGGGACCTGGAACTGAAGCTTTCTTT. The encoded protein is CASSYSGGPGTEAFF.

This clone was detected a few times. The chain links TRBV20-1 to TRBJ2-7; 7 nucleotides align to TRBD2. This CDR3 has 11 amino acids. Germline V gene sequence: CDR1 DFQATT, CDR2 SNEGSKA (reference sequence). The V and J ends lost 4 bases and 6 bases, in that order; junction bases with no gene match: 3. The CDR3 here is CSAMGGSEQYF. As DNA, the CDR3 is TGCAGTGCTATGGGGGGGAGCGAGCAGTACTTC.

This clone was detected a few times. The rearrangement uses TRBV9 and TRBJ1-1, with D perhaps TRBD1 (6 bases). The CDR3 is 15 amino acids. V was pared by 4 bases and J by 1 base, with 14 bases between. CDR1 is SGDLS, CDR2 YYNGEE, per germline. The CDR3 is CASSPSGGQNTEAFF. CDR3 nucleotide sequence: TGTGCCAGCAGCCCCTCCGGGGGGCAGAACACTGAAGCTTTCTTT.

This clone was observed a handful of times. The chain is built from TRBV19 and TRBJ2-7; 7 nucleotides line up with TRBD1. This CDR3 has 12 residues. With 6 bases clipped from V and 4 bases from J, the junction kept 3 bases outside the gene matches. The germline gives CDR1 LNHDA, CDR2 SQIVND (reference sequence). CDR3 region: CASSRGQYEQYF. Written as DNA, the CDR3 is TGTGCCAGTAGCCGGGGACAGTACGAGCAGTACTTC.

The CDR3 bases are TGCGCCAGCAGCTCCGCCCAACTAGCGGGGGTTTCCTACAATGAGCAGTTCTTC. It codes for CASSSAQLAGVSYNEQFF. V gene TRBV5-1 combines with J gene TRBJ2-1, with 11 bases aligning to TRBD2. There are 18 residues in the CDR3. Germline V gives CDR1 SGHRS, CDR2 YFSETQ. The V segment lost 3 bases and the J segment 1 base; nucleotides outside the gene matches: 9.

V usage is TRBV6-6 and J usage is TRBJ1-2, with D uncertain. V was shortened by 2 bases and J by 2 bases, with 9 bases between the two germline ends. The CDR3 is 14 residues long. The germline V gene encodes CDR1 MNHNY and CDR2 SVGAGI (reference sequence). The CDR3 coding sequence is TGTGCCAGCAGTTACGAGAACGGGAACTATGGCTACACCTTC. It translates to CASSYENGNYGYTF.

CDR3: CAWSGPSGRYNEQFF. In DNA form, the CDR3 reads TGTGCCTGGAGTGGACCTAGCGGGAGATACAATGAGCAGTTCTTC. This chain links TRBV30 with TRBJ2-1, with TRBD2 matching over 10 bases. Germline trimming cut 1 base from V and 4 bases from J; bases unmatched to any gene: 4. The CDR3 runs 15 residues. The germline V gene has CDR1 GTSNPN and CDR2 SVGIG (reference sequence).

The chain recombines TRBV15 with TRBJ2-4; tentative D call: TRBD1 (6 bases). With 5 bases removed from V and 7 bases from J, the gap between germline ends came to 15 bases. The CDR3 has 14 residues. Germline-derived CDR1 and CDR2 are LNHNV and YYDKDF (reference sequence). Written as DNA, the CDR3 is TGTGCCACCAGCGATACAGGGATGGGTAACATTCAGTACTTC. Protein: CATSDTGMGNIQYF.

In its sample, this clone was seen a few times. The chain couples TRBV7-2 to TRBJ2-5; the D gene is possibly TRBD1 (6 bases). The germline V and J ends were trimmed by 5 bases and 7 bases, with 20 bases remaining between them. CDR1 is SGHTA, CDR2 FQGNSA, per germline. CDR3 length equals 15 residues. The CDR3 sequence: CASSRDGPQGATQYF. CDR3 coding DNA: TGTGCCAGCAGCCGTGACGGTCCACAGGGAGCGACCCAGTACTTC.

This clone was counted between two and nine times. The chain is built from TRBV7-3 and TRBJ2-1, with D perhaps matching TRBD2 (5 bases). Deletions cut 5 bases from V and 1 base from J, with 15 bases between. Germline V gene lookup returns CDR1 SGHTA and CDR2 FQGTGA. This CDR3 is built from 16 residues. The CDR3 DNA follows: TGTGCCAGCAGCCCGGAGGTCTCCGCTTCCTACAATGAGCAGTTCTTC. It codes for CASSPEVSASYNEQFF. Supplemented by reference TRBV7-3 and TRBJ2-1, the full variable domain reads GAGVSQTPSNKVTEKGKYVELRCDPISGHTALYWYRQSLGQGPEFLIYFQGTGAADDSGLPNDRFFAVRPEGSVSTLKIQRTERGDSAVYLCASSPEVSASYNEQFFGPGTRLTVL.

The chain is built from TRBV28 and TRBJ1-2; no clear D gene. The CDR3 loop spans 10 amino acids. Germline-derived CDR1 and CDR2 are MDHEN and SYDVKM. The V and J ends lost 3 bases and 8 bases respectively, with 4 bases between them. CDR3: CASSLGGYTF. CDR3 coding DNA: TGTGCCAGCAGTTTGGGCGGCTACACCTTC.

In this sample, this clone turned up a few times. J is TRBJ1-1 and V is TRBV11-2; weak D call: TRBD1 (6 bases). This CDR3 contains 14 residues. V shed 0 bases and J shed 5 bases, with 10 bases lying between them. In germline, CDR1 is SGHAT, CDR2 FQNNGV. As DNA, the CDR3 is TGTGCCAGCAGCTTAGACCAAGGGGGTACTGAAGCTTTCTTT. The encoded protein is CASSLDQGGTEAFF.

The CDR3 nucleotides are TGTGCCAGCAGTGGACAGGAAACCTACGAGCAGTACTTC. Translation: CASSGQETYEQYF. V gene TRBV7-9 combines with J gene TRBJ2-7; 7 bases are shared with TRBD1. The V gene's germline CDR1 is SEHNR and CDR2 FQNEAQ (reference sequence). V trimming: 6 bases; J trimming: 2 bases; junction bases outside the gene matches: 4. The CDR3 spans 13 residues.

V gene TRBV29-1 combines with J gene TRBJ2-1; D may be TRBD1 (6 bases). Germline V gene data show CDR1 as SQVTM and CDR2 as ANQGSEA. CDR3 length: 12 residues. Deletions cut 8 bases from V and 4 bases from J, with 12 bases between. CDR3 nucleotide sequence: TGCAGCACACGACAGGAGTACAATGAGCAGTTCTTC. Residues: CSTRQEYNEQFF.

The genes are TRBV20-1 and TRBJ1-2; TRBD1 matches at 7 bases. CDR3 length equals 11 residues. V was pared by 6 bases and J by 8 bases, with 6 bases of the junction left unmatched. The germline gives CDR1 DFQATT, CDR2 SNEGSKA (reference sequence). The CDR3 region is CSADDRDGYTF. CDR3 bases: TGCAGTGCAGACGACAGGGACGGCTACACCTTC.

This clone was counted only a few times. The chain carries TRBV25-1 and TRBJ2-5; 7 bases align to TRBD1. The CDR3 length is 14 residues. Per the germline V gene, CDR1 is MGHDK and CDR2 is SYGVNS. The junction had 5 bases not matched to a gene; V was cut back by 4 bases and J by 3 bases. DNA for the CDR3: TGTGCCAGCAGTGTTTCCGGGACAGAAGAGACCCAGTACTTC. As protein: CASSVSGTEETQYF.

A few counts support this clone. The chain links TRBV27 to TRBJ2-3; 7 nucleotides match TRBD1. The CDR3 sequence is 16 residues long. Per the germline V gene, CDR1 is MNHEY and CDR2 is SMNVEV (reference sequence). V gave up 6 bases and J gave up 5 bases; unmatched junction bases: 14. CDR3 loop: CASSALFRQGRDTQYF. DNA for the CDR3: TGTGCCAGCAGCGCCCTTTTCCGACAGGGCAGAGATACGCAGTATTTT.

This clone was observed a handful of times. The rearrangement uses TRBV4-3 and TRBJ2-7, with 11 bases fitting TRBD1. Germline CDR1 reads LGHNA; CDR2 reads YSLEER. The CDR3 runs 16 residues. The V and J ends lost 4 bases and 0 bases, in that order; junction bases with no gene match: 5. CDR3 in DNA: TGCGCCAGCAGCCCGGGGACAGGGGGGCCCTCCTACGAGCAGTACTTC. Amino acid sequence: CASSPGTGGPSYEQYF.

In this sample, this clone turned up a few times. Written as DNA, the CDR3 is TGTGCCACCCTTGCGGGGTTCCATGGCTACACCTTC. Protein sequence: CATLAGFHGYTF. V and J are TRBV28 and TRBJ1-2; D uncertain. This CDR3 spans 12 amino acids. V lost 10 bases and J lost 6, with 15 bases in between. Germline CDR1 is MDHEN and CDR2 is SYDVKM.

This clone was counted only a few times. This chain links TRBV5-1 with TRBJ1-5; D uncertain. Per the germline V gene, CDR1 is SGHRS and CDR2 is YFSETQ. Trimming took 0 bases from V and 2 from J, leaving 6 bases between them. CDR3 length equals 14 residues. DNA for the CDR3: TGCGCCAGCAGCTTGGGGTTAGGCAATCAGCCCCAGCATTTT. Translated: CASSLGLGNQPQHF.

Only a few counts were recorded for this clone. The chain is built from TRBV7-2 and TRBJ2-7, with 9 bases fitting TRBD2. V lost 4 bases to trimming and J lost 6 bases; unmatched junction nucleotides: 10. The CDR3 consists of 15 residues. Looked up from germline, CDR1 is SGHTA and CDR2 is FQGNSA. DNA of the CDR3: TGTGCCAGCAGCTCGGGTTCGGTAGCGGGAGTCGAGCAGTACTTC. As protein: CASSSGSVAGVEQYF.

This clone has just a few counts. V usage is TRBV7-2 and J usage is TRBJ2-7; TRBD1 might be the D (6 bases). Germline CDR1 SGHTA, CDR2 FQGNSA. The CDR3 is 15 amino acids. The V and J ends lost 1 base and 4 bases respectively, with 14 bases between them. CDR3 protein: CASSLVLTGSYEQYF. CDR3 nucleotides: TGTGCCAGCAGCTTAGTCCTGACAGGTTCGTACGAGCAGTACTTC.

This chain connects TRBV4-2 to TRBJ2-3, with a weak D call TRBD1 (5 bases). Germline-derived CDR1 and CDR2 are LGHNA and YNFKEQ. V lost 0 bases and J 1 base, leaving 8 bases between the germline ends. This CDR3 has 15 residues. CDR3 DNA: TGTGCCAGCAGCCAAGATGTCAGGGGCACAGATACGCAGTATTTT. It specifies CASSQDVRGTDTQYF.

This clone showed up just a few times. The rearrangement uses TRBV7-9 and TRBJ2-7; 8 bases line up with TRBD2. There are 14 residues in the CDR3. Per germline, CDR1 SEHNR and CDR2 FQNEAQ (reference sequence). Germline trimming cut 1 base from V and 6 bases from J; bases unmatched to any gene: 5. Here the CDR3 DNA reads TGTGCCAGCAGCTTAGTAGGGACTAGGAGCGAGCAGTACTTC. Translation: CASSLVGTRSEQYF. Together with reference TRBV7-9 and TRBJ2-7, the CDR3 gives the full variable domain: DTGVSQNPRHKITKRGQNVTFRCDPISEHNRLYWYRQTLGQGPEFLTYFQNEAQLEKSRLLSDRFSAERPKGSFSTLEIQRTEQGDSAMYLCASSLVGTRSEQYFGPGTRLTVT.

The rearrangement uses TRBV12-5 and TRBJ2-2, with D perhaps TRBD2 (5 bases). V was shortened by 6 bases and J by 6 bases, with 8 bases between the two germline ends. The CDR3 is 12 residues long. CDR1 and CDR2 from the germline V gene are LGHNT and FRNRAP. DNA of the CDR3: TGTGCTAGTGGGGGAGTCGCCGGGGAGCTGTTTTTT. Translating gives CASGGVAGELFF. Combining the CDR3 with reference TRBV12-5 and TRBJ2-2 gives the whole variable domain DARVTQTPRHKVTEMGQEVTMRCQPILGHNTVFWYRQTMMQGLELLAYFRNRAPLDDSGMPKDRFSAEMPDATLATLKIQPSEPRDSAVYFCASGGVAGELFFGEGSRLTVL.

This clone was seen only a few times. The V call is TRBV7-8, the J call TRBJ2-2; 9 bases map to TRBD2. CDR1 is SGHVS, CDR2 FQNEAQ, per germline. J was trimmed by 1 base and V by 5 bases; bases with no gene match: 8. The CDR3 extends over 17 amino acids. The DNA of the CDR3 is TGTGCCAGCAGCCGAACATATAGCGGGGGGAACACCGGGGAGCTGTTTTTT. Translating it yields CASSRTYSGGNTGELFF.

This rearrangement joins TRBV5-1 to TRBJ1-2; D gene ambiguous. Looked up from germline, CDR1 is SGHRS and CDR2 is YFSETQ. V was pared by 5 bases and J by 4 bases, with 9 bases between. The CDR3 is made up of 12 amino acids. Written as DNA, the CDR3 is TGCGCCAGCAGTGAGGGAGCCTATGGCTACACCTTC. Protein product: CASSEGAYGYTF. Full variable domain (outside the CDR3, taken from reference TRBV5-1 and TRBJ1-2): KAGVTQTPRYLIKTRGQQVTLSCSPISGHRSVSWYQQTPGQGLQFLFEYFSETQRNKGNFPGRFSGRQFSNSRSEMNVSTLELGDSALYLCASSEGAYGYTFGSGTRLTVV.

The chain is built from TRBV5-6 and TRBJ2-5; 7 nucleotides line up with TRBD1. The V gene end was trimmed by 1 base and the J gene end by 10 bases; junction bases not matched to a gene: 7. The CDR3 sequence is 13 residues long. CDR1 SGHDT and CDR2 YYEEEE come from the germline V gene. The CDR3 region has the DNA TGTGCCAGCAGCTTGATAAGGGGGCCGGTCCAGTACTTC. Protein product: CASSLIRGPVQYF.

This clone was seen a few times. The CDR3: CASSSPGGGTYGYTF. Written as DNA, the CDR3 is TGTGCCAGCAGCTCCCCAGGGGGCGGTACCTATGGCTACACCTTC. The rearrangement links TRBV5-4 to TRBJ1-2; 8 nucleotides match TRBD1. Germline-derived CDR1 and CDR2 are SGHNT and YYREEE (reference sequence). The CDR3 has 15 residues. V dropped 3 bases and J dropped 4; count of bases not matched to a gene: 8.

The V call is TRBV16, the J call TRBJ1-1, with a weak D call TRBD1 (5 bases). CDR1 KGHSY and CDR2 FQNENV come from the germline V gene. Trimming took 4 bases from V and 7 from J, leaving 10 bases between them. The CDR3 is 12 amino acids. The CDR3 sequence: CASSPRAGEAFF. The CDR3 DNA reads TGTGCCAGCAGCCCCAGGGCAGGTGAAGCTTTCTTT.

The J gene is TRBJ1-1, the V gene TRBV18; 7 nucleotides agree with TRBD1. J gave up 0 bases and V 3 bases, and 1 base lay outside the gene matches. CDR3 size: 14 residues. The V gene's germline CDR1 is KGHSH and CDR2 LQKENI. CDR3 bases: TGTGCCAGCTCACCGGACAGGCTGAACACTGAAGCTTTCTTT. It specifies CASSPDRLNTEAFF.

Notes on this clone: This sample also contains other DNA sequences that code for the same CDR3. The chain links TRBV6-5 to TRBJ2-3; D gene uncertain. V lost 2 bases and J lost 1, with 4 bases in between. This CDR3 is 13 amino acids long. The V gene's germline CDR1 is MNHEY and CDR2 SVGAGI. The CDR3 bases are TGTGCCAGCAGTTACCCCGGCACAGATACGCAGTATTTT. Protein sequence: CASSYPGTDTQYF.